These T cell receptor beta chains were read from a single sample in a study of blood T cell repertoires in COVID-19. TCRdb keeps only in-frame clones here, not all; method: immunoSEQ multiplex PCR. The sample has around 140,000 clones, roughly 73% seen once. The sample was peripheral blood. Source of these receptors: a woman aged 50 to 65 with active or convalescent COVID-19. Each CDR3 is given with its conserved first and last residue. D genes are given only for firm matches. A row's size may be missing; if present it is once, few, many or a size class.

j_gene: TRBJ1-4
v_gene: TRBV28
d_gene: TRBD1
abundance: NA
CDR3nt: TGTGCCAGCAGTTCACTATTAGGGACAGCTAAGGGTGGTGAAAAACTGTTTTTT
CDR3aa: CASSSLLGTAKGGEKLFF

j_gene: TRBJ2-5
v_gene: TRBV6-1
d_gene: NA
abundance: NA
CDR3nt: TGTGCCAGCAGTGATCCCGGGCCAGGGTACCAAGAGACCCAGTACTTC
CDR3aa: CASSDPGPGYQETQYF

j_gene: TRBJ2-1
v_gene: TRBV7-2
d_gene: TRBD2
abundance: NA
CDR3nt: TGTGCCAGCAGCTTAGTAGCGGGGAACACCTACAATGAGCAGTTCTTC
CDR3aa: CASSLVAGNTYNEQFF

j_gene: TRBJ1-1
v_gene: TRBV6-5
d_gene: NA
abundance: NA
CDR3nt: TGTGCCAGCAGCGACGAGCGGGGCTTTGAAGCTTTCTTT
CDR3aa: CASSDERGFEAFF

j_gene: TRBJ2-7
v_gene: TRBV11-1
d_gene: NA
abundance: NA
CDR3nt: TGTGCCAGCAGCCAGACCCGGGATCGTAAGTACTTC
CDR3aa: CASSQTRDRKYF

j_gene: TRBJ1-6
v_gene: TRBV30
d_gene: NA
abundance: NA
CDR3nt: TGTGCCTGGAGTGTAGGTACGGGAGGATCACCCCTCCACTTT
CDR3aa: CAWSVGTGGSPLHF

j_gene: TRBJ2-5
v_gene: TRBV29-1
d_gene: TRBD1
abundance: NA
CDR3nt: TGCAGCGCGGGGACAGGGCGTGAGACCCAGTACTTC
CDR3aa: CSAGTGRETQYF

j_gene: TRBJ1-3
v_gene: TRBV7-8
d_gene: TRBD1
abundance: NA
CDR3nt: TGTGCCAGCAGCGCCCCGACAGGGTACTCTGGAAACACCATATATTTT
CDR3aa: CASSAPTGYSGNTIYF

j_gene: TRBJ1-6
v_gene: TRBV6-5
d_gene: TRBD1
abundance: once
CDR3nt: TGTGCCAGCAGTTACTCGAGAGACAGGGAGTCACCCCTCCACTTT
CDR3aa: CASSYSRDRESPLHF

j_gene: TRBJ2-7
v_gene: TRBV3-1/TRBV3-2
d_gene: TRBD1
abundance: NA
CDR3nt: TGTGCCAGCAGCCAAGTCTGGGACAGTAATTACGAGCAGTACTTC
CDR3aa: CASSQVWDSNYEQYF

j_gene: TRBJ1-6
v_gene: TRBV19
d_gene: NA
abundance: NA
CDR3nt: TGTGCCAGTAGTAAGGCAGGCACCTTAAATTCACCCCTCCACTTT
CDR3aa: CASSKAGTLNSPLHF

j_gene: TRBJ1-1
v_gene: TRBV5-1
d_gene: NA
abundance: NA
CDR3nt: TGCGCCAGCAGCTTGGTGGGCAGGGCCGTCACTGAAGCTTTCTTT
CDR3aa: CASSLVGRAVTEAFF

j_gene: TRBJ1-3
v_gene: TRBV30
d_gene: NA
abundance: NA
CDR3nt: TGTGCCTGGGACAGCCTCTCTGGAAACACCATATATTTT
CDR3aa: CAWDSLSGNTIYF

j_gene: TRBJ2-1
v_gene: TRBV28
d_gene: NA
abundance: NA
CDR3nt: TGTGCCAGCAGCCACTCGGGTGGGTCCTACAATGAGCAGTTCTTC
CDR3aa: CASSHSGGSYNEQFF

j_gene: TRBJ2-7
v_gene: TRBV12-3/TRBV12-4
d_gene: NA
abundance: few
CDR3nt: TGTGCCAGCAGCACCCTATACGAGCAGTACTTC
CDR3aa: CASSTLYEQYF

j_gene: TRBJ1-1
v_gene: TRBV5-1
d_gene: NA
abundance: NA
CDR3nt: TGCGCCAGCAGACAACAGGCGGACACTGGTGAAGCTTTCTTT
CDR3aa: CASRQQADTGEAFF

j_gene: TRBJ2-1
v_gene: TRBV7-3
d_gene: TRBD2
abundance: NA
CDR3nt: TGTGCCAGCAGCTTAGCTAGCGGGAGACATGAGCAGTTCTTC
CDR3aa: CASSLASGRHEQFF

j_gene: TRBJ1-6
v_gene: TRBV9
d_gene: NA
abundance: NA
CDR3nt: TGTGCCAGCAGTGGTGAGGTCAGCTCCTATAATTCACCCCTCCACTTT
CDR3aa: CASSGEVSSYNSPLHF

j_gene: TRBJ2-2
v_gene: TRBV5-4
d_gene: TRBD1
abundance: once
CDR3nt: TGTGCCAGCAGCAGAACCGGGACAGAGGGGAACACCGGGGAGCTGTTTTTT
CDR3aa: CASSRTGTEGNTGELFF

j_gene: TRBJ1-2
v_gene: TRBV11-2
d_gene: TRBD1
abundance: NA
CDR3nt: TGTGCCAGCAGCGTTACCGTCGGACAGGGGTATGGCTACACCTTC
CDR3aa: CASSVTVGQGYGYTF

j_gene: TRBJ1-2
v_gene: TRBV30
d_gene: NA
abundance: NA
CDR3nt: TGTGCCTGGAGTGTACGGAGCAGCGCCTATGGCTACACCTTC
CDR3aa: CAWSVRSSAYGYTF

j_gene: TRBJ1-1
v_gene: TRBV10-3
d_gene: NA
abundance: NA
CDR3nt: TGTGCCATAGGGGGGGGCTTAGGAGCTGAAGCTTTCTTT
CDR3aa: CAIGGGLGAEAFF

j_gene: TRBJ1-5
v_gene: TRBV6-6
d_gene: NA
abundance: NA
CDR3nt: TGTGCCAGCAGTTACTCGACAGGTTATAGCAATCAGCCCCAGCATTTT
CDR3aa: CASSYSTGYSNQPQHF

j_gene: TRBJ2-1
v_gene: TRBV30
d_gene: TRBD2
abundance: NA
CDR3nt: TGTGCCTGGGCGTCCCTGCCGGGACTAGCGGGGGGACGGGGGCAGTTCTTC
CDR3aa: CAWASLPGLAGGRGQFF

j_gene: TRBJ1-2
v_gene: TRBV5-1
d_gene: TRBD1
abundance: NA
CDR3nt: TGCGCCAGCAGCGTGGACAGGGGGCGAAATGGCTACACCTTC
CDR3aa: CASSVDRGRNGYTF

j_gene: TRBJ2-7
v_gene: TRBV2
d_gene: NA
abundance: NA
CDR3nt: TGTGCCAGCAGTGATGGAGGCTACGAGCAGTACTTC
CDR3aa: CASSDGGYEQYF

j_gene: TRBJ1-5
v_gene: TRBV19
d_gene: TRBD1
abundance: NA
CDR3nt: TGTGCCAGCGCTAATCACAGGGGGCGAGGTAATCAGCCCCAGCATTTT
CDR3aa: CASANHRGRGNQPQHF

j_gene: TRBJ2-3
v_gene: TRBV19
d_gene: NA
abundance: NA
CDR3nt: TGTGCCAGTAGTATTGAGGATACGCAGTATTTT
CDR3aa: CASSIEDTQYF

j_gene: TRBJ2-3
v_gene: TRBV4-3
d_gene: NA
abundance: NA
CDR3nt: TGCGCCAGCAGCCAAGAGGTACGGACTCCAGTGGGTTATACGCAGTATTTT
CDR3aa: CASSQEVRTPVGYTQYF

j_gene: TRBJ1-4
v_gene: TRBV23-1
d_gene: TRBD1
abundance: NA
CDR3nt: TGCGCCAGCCCCCGACCCAGACAGGGGGAGGTGGAGGGCCCTAATGAAAAACTGTTTTTT
CDR3aa: CASPRPRQGEVEGPNEKLFF

j_gene: TRBJ1-2
v_gene: TRBV18
d_gene: TRBD1
abundance: NA
CDR3nt: TGTGCCAGCTCACCACCGGGGGCAGGGGGCACCGTGTCATATGGCTACACCTTC
CDR3aa: CASSPPGAGGTVSYGYTF

j_gene: TRBJ2-2
v_gene: TRBV28
d_gene: NA
abundance: NA
CDR3nt: TGTGCCAGCCTTGGGACTTTTAACACCGGGGAGCTGTTTTTT
CDR3aa: CASLGTFNTGELFF

j_gene: TRBJ2-1
v_gene: TRBV4-2
d_gene: TRBD2
abundance: once
CDR3nt: TGTGCCAGCAGCCAAGGTAGCGGGAGGGCCTCCTACAATGAGCAGTTCTTC
CDR3aa: CASSQGSGRASYNEQFF

j_gene: TRBJ2-7
v_gene: TRBV30
d_gene: NA
abundance: NA
CDR3nt: TGTGCCTGGAGTGTCAGCTCCTACGAGCAGTACTTC
CDR3aa: CAWSVSSYEQYF

j_gene: TRBJ2-6
v_gene: TRBV28
d_gene: NA
abundance: NA
CDR3nt: TGTGCCAGCACTGCCCGGGGGTATGGGGCCAACGTCCTGACTTTC
CDR3aa: CASTARGYGANVLTF

j_gene: TRBJ2-2
v_gene: TRBV5-1
d_gene: TRBD2
abundance: once
CDR3nt: TGCGCCAGCAGACGGACTAGCGGAAGGATCGCGAACACCGGGGAGCTGTTTTTT
CDR3aa: CASRRTSGRIANTGELFF